Detailed here is one T cell receptor beta chain. Per the original methods: Amplified reference gene primers provided the basis for estimating nucleated cell counts. Clones were read by immunoSEQ multiplex PCR, and TCRdb kept only the in-frame ones, dropping some. The DNA gave D and trimming, while V, J and clone size come from that table. Among some 120,000 clones listed, around three quarters were seen once. The sample is drawn from a study of blood T cell repertoires in COVID-19. Study details: Acute-phase and convalescent COVID-19 samples originated in the United States, Italy and Spain. Sample material is recorded as cDNA or gDNA derived from T cells, B-cell-depleted T cells, or PBMCs.

V shed 5 bases and J shed 3 bases, with 10 bases lying between them. Germline-derived CDR1 and CDR2 are SNHLY and FYNNEI. This CDR3 region has 13 residues. The sequenced sample was peripheral blood. The TCR sequence derives from a woman in her 70s with acute or convalescent COVID-19. The chain recombines TRBV2 with TRBJ2-5; TRBD1 might be the D (8 bases). For the CDR3, the DNA is TGTGCCAGCAGTACAGGGGGGGAAGAGACCCAGTACTTC. Translation gives CASSTGGEETQYF.